These 23 T cell receptor beta chains came from one sample sequenced in a study of blood T cell repertoires in COVID-19. Profiled with immunoSEQ multiplex PCR; TCRdb holds only in-frame clones, not every one. This sample has 150,000 to 180,000 clones, with about 89% found just once. Sequencing used peripheral blood. These receptor sequences come from a man aged 50-59 years with acute or convalescent COVID-19.

The chain joins TRBV14 to TRBJ1-2, with TRBD1 as a possible D gene (5 bases). The CDR3 extends over 15 amino acids. CDR1 and CDR2 (germline): SGHDN, FVKESK. V lost 1 base and J lost 1, with 10 bases in between. In nucleotides, the CDR3 is TGTGCCAGCAGCCAAGGACAGTTGATTAACTATGGCTACACCTTC. As protein: CASSQGQLINYGYTF.

CDR3 DNA sequence: TGCAGCGCCGGTTGGGGGCTGGACTATGGCTACACCTTC. Amino acids: CSAGWGLDYGYTF. V and J are TRBV29-1 and TRBJ1-2; D is possibly TRBD1 (6 bases). The CDR3 spans 13 residues. In germline, CDR1 is SQVTM, CDR2 ANQGSEA. Trimming pared 7 bases from V and 3 bases from J, leaving 15 bases between.

This clone was observed a few times. The rearrangement uses TRBV19 and TRBJ1-4, with TRBD1 identical over 8 bases. Germline assignment: CDR1 LNHDA and CDR2 SQIVND (reference sequence). V dropped 8 bases and J dropped 10; count of bases not matched to a gene: 6. CDR3 length equals 12 residues. The CDR3 bases are TGTGCCAGTCCGGACAGGGTTGGAAAACTGTTTTTT. It encodes CASPDRVGKLFF.

The rearrangement uses TRBV28 and TRBJ1-2; TRBD1 matches 8 bases. V shed 8 bases, J shed 0 bases, and the junction held 2 bases outside the gene matches. CDR1 and CDR2 from the germline V gene are MDHEN and SYDVKM. CDR3 length: 13 amino acids. The CDR3 DNA follows: TGTGCCAGCCGGGGACAGGCTAACTATGGCTACACCTTC. Translation: CASRGQANYGYTF.

The chain has TRBV19 and TRBJ1-1; D unclear. The V gene lost 7 bases and the J gene lost 0 bases, with 12 bases spanning the gap. The CDR3 length is 14 residues. Germline V gene sequence: CDR1 LNHDA, CDR2 SQIVND (reference sequence). DNA for the CDR3: TGTGCCAGTAACTCTGCGGCTATGAACACTGAAGCTTTCTTT. Translation gives CASNSAAMNTEAFF.

The J gene is TRBJ1-1, the V gene TRBV7-2; TRBD1 aligns across 9 bases. Per the germline V gene, CDR1 is SGHTA and CDR2 is FQGNSA. CDR3 length: 16 residues. Trimming removed 1 base from V and 6 bases from J; junction bases left unmatched: 9. DNA for the CDR3: TGTGCCAGCAGCTTAGGCCTCCGGGACAGGGATGCTGAAGCTTTCTTT. Amino acid sequence: CASSLGLRDRDAEAFF.

The gene calls are TRBV11-2 and TRBJ2-2; D may be TRBD2 (6 bases). The germline gives CDR1 SGHAT, CDR2 FQNNGV. V shed 7 bases and J shed 6 bases, with 24 bases lying between them. CDR3 length: 17 amino acids. CDR3 coding DNA: TGTGCCAGCACCATTAGGGGCCTGGACTACCCCCCCGGGGAGCTGTTTTTT. Amino acid sequence: CASTIRGLDYPPGELFF.

This chain joins TRBV7-9 and TRBJ1-2, with 8 bases identical to TRBD1. Trimming at V came to 5 bases and at J to 7 bases, leaving 6 bases not matched to a gene. The CDR3 loop spans 13 amino acids. The germline V gene encodes CDR1 SEHNR and CDR2 FQNEAQ (reference sequence). CDR3 loop: CASSLDRDGGYTF. The CDR3 DNA reads as TGTGCCAGCAGCCTGGACAGGGACGGTGGCTACACCTTC.

This chain links TRBV28 with TRBJ1-5; no clear D. Germline-derived CDR1 and CDR2 are MDHEN and SYDVKM. Trimming took off 7 bases at V and 6 bases at J, with 16 bases between the two ends. CDR3 length: 14 residues. This CDR3 is CASTHPTRGQPQHF. For the CDR3, the DNA is TGTGCCAGCACACACCCCACGCGGGGTCAGCCCCAGCATTTT.

A remark on this clone: No DNA is shown, since the ends of the CDR3 on it are uncertain; the CDR3 is the one TCRdb lists. The V call is TRBV29-1, the J call TRBJ2-1; the table's D call, TRBD2, has no DNA check behind it. Per the germline V gene, CDR1 is SQVTM and CDR2 is ANQGSEA. The CDR3 length is 8 residues, termini included. The CDR3 reads CSVGRGIF.

The chain has TRBV27 and TRBJ2-5; 7 bases align to TRBD2. The trim removed 4 bases at V and 4 bases at J, leaving 3 bases unmatched. The germline CDR1 and CDR2 sequences are MNHEY and SMNVEV (reference sequence). The CDR3 runs to 13 residues. CDR3 loop: CASSSIAGETQYF. The CDR3 DNA follows: TGTGCCAGCAGTTCTATAGCGGGAGAGACCCAGTACTTC.

V is TRBV28 and J is TRBJ2-2; D is perhaps TRBD1 (7 bases). V was shortened by 4 bases and J by 5 bases, with 14 bases between the two germline ends. Germline V gives CDR1 MDHEN, CDR2 SYDVKM. The CDR3 is made up of 15 amino acids. The CDR3 sequence is CASSSTGAGTGELFF. The CDR3 bases are TGTGCCAGCAGTTCTACAGGGGCGGGGACCGGGGAGCTGTTTTTT.

This chain joins TRBV28 and TRBJ2-7, with TRBD2 matching 11 bases. The V gene end was trimmed by 2 bases and the J gene end by 2 bases; junction bases not matched to a gene: 2. This CDR3 is 15 amino acids long. From germline, CDR1 is MDHEN and CDR2 SYDVKM. The CDR3 nucleotides are TGTGCCAGCAGTTTAATGGGACTAGCGGCCTACGAGCAGTACTTC. It specifies CASSLMGLAAYEQYF.

The V call is TRBV3-1 (or the pseudogene TRBV3-2), the J call TRBJ2-1, with 10 positions matching TRBD2. The J segment lost 6 bases and the V segment lost 1 base, leaving 6 bases of the junction unmatched. The CDR3 spans 16 residues. Germline CDR1 reads LGHDT; CDR2 reads YNNKEL (reference sequence). As DNA, the CDR3 is TGTGCCAGCAGCCAAGGCTCTAGCGGGAGAGGCAATGAGCAGTTCTTC. Amino acids: CASSQGSSGRGNEQFF.

V usage is TRBV28 and J usage is TRBJ2-7; possible D gene TRBD1, 5 bases. Trimming cost V 8 bases and J 0 bases, with 11 bases left between them. CDR3 length: 13 residues. CDR1 is MDHEN and CDR2 is SYDVKM in the germline V gene. CDR3 sequence reads: CASVSGASYEQYF. CDR3 nucleotides: TGTGCCAGCGTATCTGGGGCCTCCTACGAGCAGTACTTC.

V usage is TRBV5-1 and J usage is TRBJ1-1; the match to TRBD1 covers 9 bases. V trimming: 4 bases; J trimming: 8 bases; junction bases outside the gene matches: 6. CDR1 is SGHRS, CDR2 YFSETQ, per germline. This CDR3 is built from 13 residues. Written as DNA, the CDR3 is TGCGCCAGCAGCCGGGACAGGGACCCCGAAGCTTTCTTT. Its translation is CASSRDRDPEAFF.

The rearrangement uses TRBV5-1 and TRBJ1-6; unclear D gene. Trimming removed 0 bases at V and 0 bases at J, with 10 bases between. Germline V gene data show CDR1 as SGHRS and CDR2 as YFSETQ. The CDR3 loop spans 17 amino acids. In DNA, the CDR3 is TGCGCCAGCAGCTTGGCCGGGTCGCGCTCCTATAATTCACCCCTCCACTTT. This sequence encodes CASSLAGSRSYNSPLHF. Filled out from reference TRBV5-1 and TRBJ1-6, the complete variable domain reads KAGVTQTPRYLIKTRGQQVTLSCSPISGHRSVSWYQQTPGQGLQFLFEYFSETQRNKGNFPGRFSGRQFSNSRSEMNVSTLELGDSALYLCASSLAGSRSYNSPLHFGNGTRLTVT.

The V call is TRBV25-1, the J call TRBJ1-4; D is ambiguous. The CDR3 is made up of 12 amino acids. V lost 4 bases and J lost 4, with 4 bases in between. CDR1 is MGHDK and CDR2 is SYGVNS in the germline V gene. CDR3 in DNA: TGTGCCAGCAGTGGACTTAATGAAAAACTGTTTTTT. Translation gives CASSGLNEKLFF. The whole variable domain, remainder taken from reference TRBV25-1 and TRBJ1-4, is EADIYQTPRYLVIGTGKKITLECSQTMGHDKMYWYQQDPGMELHLIHYSYGVNSTEKGDLSSESTVSRIRTEHFPLTLESARPSHTSQYLCASSGLNEKLFFGSGTQLSVL.

This chain connects TRBV10-1 to TRBJ2-2, with TRBD1 identical over 8 bases. With 4 bases clipped from V and 3 bases from J, the junction kept 1 base outside the gene matches. Germline CDR1 and CDR2: WNHNN and SYGVQD (reference sequence). This CDR3 comprises 14 residues. CDR3: CASSVGQDTGELFF. As DNA, the CDR3 is TGCGCCAGCAGTGTGGGACAGGACACCGGGGAGCTGTTTTTT.

This clone was picked up one time. J is TRBJ1-4 and V is TRBV7-2, with 9 bases lining up with TRBD1. Germline V gene sequence: CDR1 SGHTA, CDR2 FQGNSA. V trimming: 5 bases; J trimming: 7 bases; junction bases outside the gene matches: 5. This CDR3 spans 14 amino acids. The DNA of the CDR3 is TGTGCCAGCAGCCAGGACAGGGGTGGTGAAAAACTGTTTTTT. Amino acid sequence: CASSQDRGGEKLFF.

This rearrangement joins TRBV6-5 to TRBJ2-3, with 7 positions matching TRBD2. The CDR3 has 15 residues. Looked up from germline, CDR1 is MNHEY and CDR2 is SVGAGI. With V trimmed by 2 bases and J by 3 bases, 5 bases remained unmatched. CDR3 loop: CASSYASGLTDTQYF. The CDR3, as DNA: TGTGCCAGCAGTTACGCTAGCGGTTTGACAGATACGCAGTATTTT.

V usage is TRBV5-5 and J usage is TRBJ1-2; D gene uncertain. The CDR3 runs 16 residues. CDR1 is SGHKS, CDR2 YYEKEE, per germline (reference sequence). V was trimmed by 4 bases and J by 1 base, leaving 17 bases between them. The CDR3 region has the DNA TGTGCCAGCAGCCCCCGGAGGACGCCACGTAACTATGGCTACACCTTC. Protein: CASSPRRTPRNYGYTF.

The rearrangement uses TRBV7-8 and TRBJ1-5, with D hard to call. Trimming took off 6 bases at V and 1 base at J, with 10 bases between the two ends. Per germline, CDR1 SGHVS and CDR2 FQNEAQ. CDR3 length: 14 amino acids. This CDR3 is CASRQSGSNQPQHF. In nucleotides, the CDR3 is TGTGCCAGCAGACAAAGCGGCAGCAATCAGCCCCAGCATTTT.